This TCR beta chain was recorded in a study of PD-L1 blockade in urothelial cancer (dated by TCRdb to the late 2010s). With regard to the full study: Therapy was started at some point between 2012 and 2014 for all patients, and atezolizumab 1,200 mg was administered intravenously every 3 weeks. About 90% of the roughly 29 patients were identified as males with urothelial cancer of bladder origin, and a prior smoking history was reported by 18 of 29 patients. Patients had an ECOG performance status of 0 or 1 and had received between 0 and 3 prior chemotherapy regimens. Blood samples were analyzed at 3 weeks after treatment start (second dose) and at 6 weeks after treatment start. Blood samples gave a median of about 130,000 T cells and approximately 80,000 unique TCRs, with a median clonality of about 0.078. An exploratory multi-omic analysis was conducted of the somatic, immune and clinical correlates of response to PD-L1 blockade with atezolizumab in urothelial cancer. Pretreatment tumor samples, along with matched peripheral blood serially collected before and after atezolizumab treatment, were subjected to TCR sequencing. Durable clinical benefit meant progression-free survival longer than 6 months, and TCR features were also tested against progression-free and overall survival. Whole exome sequencing and RNA sequencing of pretreatment tumors were performed alongside TCR sequencing in the same patients. Durable clinical benefit was achieved by nine patients and was not achieved by 20 patients. Some 30 patients had pretreatment blood TCR-seq, about 25 had at least one posttreatment blood collection, and about 25 had tumor TCR-seq. Here is what the overall study found, with its caveats: A pretreatment peripheral blood TCR clonality below the median was linked to improved progression-free and overall survival. At 3 weeks after the start of treatment, tumor-associated TCR clones in peripheral blood had expanded more in patients with durable benefit (n of about 22, p = 0.022). Because the sample size was small (n ≈ 28) and many of the analyses were exploratory, the results are meant to be hypothesis-generating.

Trimming takes 1 base off V and 0 bases off J; junction bases not matched to a gene: 8. According to the germline V gene, CDR1 reads MGHRA and CDR2 reads YSYEKL. The CDR3 measures 18 amino acids from cysteine to phenylalanine. Just CDR3 DNA is preserved here, 54 bases in frame from base 1. The sample's time point label is to be understood as: peripheral blood 6 weeks after treatment start. The cohort comprised 30 or so patients with locally advanced or metastatic urothelial carcinoma treated at Memorial Sloan Kettering on a trial protocol. Peripheral blood mononuclear cells were collected pretreatment and during treatment, at between 1 and 8 total time points per patient. The Qiagen DNeasy Blood extraction kit was used to purify genomic DNA from total PBMCs and tumor samples. PBMCs were collected pretreatment and during treatment and were isolated and stored as previously described. A note on this clone: Its antigen remains undetermined. The input lacks base qualities; no much larger clone sits a single base away.

Each PCR received spiked-in synthetic TCR analog templates so that absolute template abundance could be estimated from read counts. TCRbeta CDR3 regions were amplified from genomic DNA with bias-controlled V and J gene primers using the immunoSEQ assay. Sequencing of rearranged TCRbeta segments was performed at approximately 20X coverage. Under the source paper's analysis protocol: Sequencing errors were corrected by clustering and CDR3s were annotated against IMGT to assign V, D and J genes. Downstream analyses used only productive TCRbeta rearrangements, leaving out any out-of-frame or stop-codon sequences. Clonality was computed as one minus Shannon entropy normalized by the log of the number of unique productive sequences. Clones differing between time points or between blood and tumor were identified by Fisher's exact test with Benjamini-Hochberg correction at adjusted p below 0.01. Entries here come from immuneACCESS through TCRdb and include only in-frame sequences with V and J called. Some clones fail to appear in such tables; in the studies checked, an unresolved V gene covers under half of the shortfall, and the cause of the remainder is unknown. D and trimming were read from the DNA, whereas the V and J calls and clone size are those reported in that table. The sample includes about 120,000 clones, with about 89% observed a single time. The ten largest clones take up roughly 1.8% of the sample.

The sequence joins TRBV4-1 to TRBJ1-1, with 10 junctional bases fitting TRBD1. The sequencing here drew on PBMCs, taken around atezolizumab (anti-PD-L1) treatment. The sequence was obtained from a man in his sixties with urothelial cancer. The CDR3 here reads CASSQGGRQGAVNTEAFF. The nucleotides read TGCGCCAGCAGCCAAGGCGGACGACAGGGGGCCGTGAACACTGAAGCTTTCTTT.